The 27 T cell receptor beta chains reported below all come from one sample, sequenced in a study of blood T cell repertoires in COVID-19. Sequencing was performed with immunoSEQ multiplex PCR; in TCRdb, only in-frame clones are kept and a portion is missing. The sample lists approximately 190,000 clones, roughly 80% occurring once. The sample taken for sequencing was peripheral blood. Receptors were obtained from a man aged 30 to 45 with active or convalescent COVID-19.

The chain has TRBV18 and TRBJ2-7, with D possibly being TRBD2 (5 bases). Germline assignment: CDR1 KGHSH and CDR2 LQKENI. V lost 1 base and J lost 5, with 6 bases in between. This CDR3 comprises 12 residues. CDR3 region: CASSPRENEQYF. The CDR3 bases are TGTGCCAGCTCACCACGGGAGAACGAGCAGTACTTC. The full variable domain, rest sourced from reference TRBV18 and TRBJ2-7, is NAGVMQNPRHLVRRRGQEARLRCSPMKGHSHVYWYRQLPEEGLKFMVYLQKENIIDESGMPKERFSAEFPKEGPSILRIQQVVRGDSAAYFCASSPRENEQYFGPGTRLTVT.

The genes are TRBV7-3 and TRBJ2-2; tentatively, D is TRBD1 (6 bases). Germline CDR1 reads SGHTA; CDR2 reads FQGTGA. The V end lost 6 bases, the J end lost 8 bases, and 10 bases lay between the germline ends. The CDR3 is 12 residues long. Here the CDR3 DNA reads TGTGCCAGCAGACTAACAGGGGGGGAGCTGTTTTTT. Translating gives CASRLTGGELFF.

This clone was seen more than once but under ten times. The chain uses TRBV11-3 and TRBJ1-1; a weak D match, TRBD1 (5 bases). This CDR3 is built from 15 residues. Germline loops: CDR1 SGHNT, CDR2 YENEEA. Trimming took off 1 base at V and 0 bases at J, with 9 bases between the two ends. DNA for the CDR3: TGTGCCAGCAGCTTAGGGCGACAGATGAACACTGAAGCTTTCTTT. Translating it yields CASSLGRQMNTEAFF.

V and J are TRBV4-2 and TRBJ1-1; 8 nucleotides align to TRBD1. Germline CDR1 LGHNA, CDR2 YNFKEQ. J lost 0 bases, V lost 1 base, and 7 bases had no gene match. The CDR3 runs to 17 residues. CDR3 sequence reads: CASSQGSGGNVNTEAFF. The CDR3 DNA follows: TGTGCCAGCAGCCAAGGTTCAGGGGGCAACGTGAACACTGAAGCTTTCTTT.

The chain uses TRBV5-4 and TRBJ2-5; 10 nucleotides match TRBD2. V shed 4 bases and J 1 base; nucleotides not matched to a gene: 7. There are 16 residues in the CDR3. Germline V CDR1 and CDR2: SGHNT, YYREEE (reference sequence). CDR3 amino acids: CASSLGLAVFQETQYF. CDR3 sequence (DNA): TGTGCCAGCAGCCTTGGACTAGCGGTTTTCCAAGAGACCCAGTACTTC.

This clone came up a few times. Its ends do not fully match the called genes, so a read error is possible. The chain has TRBV12-5 and TRBJ1-2; 8 positions agree with TRBD1. CDR3 length equals 13 residues. Germline V gene lookup returns CDR1 LGHNT and CDR2 FRNRAP. The CDR3 protein is CASALTGEYGYTF. The CDR3 nucleotides read TGTGCTAGTGCTTTGACAGGGGAGTATGGCTACACCTTC. The full variable domain, its missing parts supplied by reference TRBV12-5 and TRBJ1-2, is DARVTQTPRHKVTEMGQEVTMRCQPILGHNTVFWYRQTMMQGLELLAYFRNRAPLDDSGMPKDRFSAEMPDATLATLKIQPSEPRDSAVYFCASALTGEYGYTFGSGTRLTVV.

This clone was found a few times. The chain has TRBV30 and TRBJ1-2; tentatively, D is TRBD1 (6 bases). Trimming took 5 bases from V and 8 from J, leaving 21 bases between them. The CDR3 is 14 amino acids. Germline CDR1 is GTSNPN and CDR2 is SVGIG (reference sequence). In DNA, the CDR3 is TGTGCCTGGCGTCCCAAAGGGGGTCGGTGGGGCTACACCTTC. As protein: CAWRPKGGRWGYTF.

The gene calls are TRBV12-3 or TRBV12-4 and TRBJ2-7; TRBD2 might be the D (6 bases). Trimming removed 3 bases from V and 1 base from J, with 7 bases in between. This CDR3 spans 13 amino acids. The CDR3 bases are TGTGCCAGCAGTTTGGGACTTTCCTACGAGCAGTACTTC. Amino acids: CASSLGLSYEQYF.

CDR3 DNA sequence: TGCGCCAGCAGCTTGCACAGCCCGGGGTACAATGAGCAGTTCTTC. It codes for CASSLHSPGYNEQFF. The chain joins TRBV5-1 to TRBJ2-1; a possible D gene is TRBD2 (5 bases). Germline CDR1 is SGHRS and CDR2 is YFSETQ. V shed 1 base and J shed 4 bases, with 12 bases lying between them. There are 15 residues in the CDR3.

The rearrangement links TRBV4-1 to TRBJ2-7; 10 bases fit TRBD2. Trimming at V came to 0 bases and at J to 4 bases, leaving 3 bases not matched to a gene. CDR1 MGHRA and CDR2 YSYEKL come from the germline V gene. The length of the CDR3 is 15 residues. The CDR3 spells CASSQDQREGYEQYF. The CDR3 DNA is TGCGCCAGCAGCCAAGACCAGCGGGAGGGGTACGAGCAGTACTTC.

This chain links TRBV3-1 (or the pseudogene TRBV3-2) with TRBJ2-7; D is perhaps TRBD2 (6 bases). V was shortened by 4 bases and J by 12 bases, with 16 bases between the two germline ends. Germline V gene lookup returns CDR1 LGHDT and CDR2 YNNKEL (reference sequence). The CDR3 sequence is 12 residues long. DNA of the CDR3: TGTGCCAGCAGCCCCAGTGGAGGGAAAGGGTACTTC. It encodes CASSPSGGKGYF.

This clone was counted only a few times. The rearrangement links TRBV5-1 to TRBJ1-1; no clear D. Germline lookup yields CDR1 SGHRS and CDR2 YFSETQ. V was trimmed by 3 bases and J by 4 bases, leaving 13 bases between them. The CDR3 covers 14 residues. The CDR3 here is CASSWIGETTEAFF. CDR3 coding DNA: TGCGCCAGCAGCTGGATTGGGGAGACCACTGAAGCTTTCTTT.

The J gene is TRBJ1-1, the V gene TRBV3-1 (or the pseudogene TRBV3-2), with D unresolved. Trimming removed 7 bases from V and 7 bases from J, with 13 bases in between. The CDR3 has 12 residues. CDR1 is LGHDT, CDR2 YNNKEL, per germline (reference sequence). As DNA, the CDR3 is TGTGCCAGCATCGCGGGCCCGAGTGAAGCTTTCTTT. Amino acids: CASIAGPSEAFF.

The chain is built from TRBV7-9 and TRBJ2-7; 9 bases agree with TRBD1. Germline V lookup: CDR1 SEHNR, CDR2 FQNEAQ (reference sequence). The CDR3 runs 14 residues. V trimming: 5 bases; J trimming: 2 bases; junction bases outside the gene matches: 4. As DNA, the CDR3 is TGTGCCAGCAGCCATCGGGACAGGGCCTACGAGCAGTACTTC. As protein: CASSHRDRAYEQYF. The full variable domain, its missing parts supplied by reference TRBV7-9 and TRBJ2-7, is DTGVSQNPRHKITKRGQNVTFRCDPISEHNRLYWYRQTLGQGPEFLTYFQNEAQLEKSRLLSDRFSAERPKGSFSTLEIQRTEQGDSAMYLCASSHRDRAYEQYFGPGTRLTVT.

This rearrangement joins TRBV29-1 to TRBJ2-7; D is possibly TRBD1 (6 bases). Trimming removed 8 bases from V and 4 bases from J, with 15 bases in between. CDR1 is SQVTM, CDR2 ANQGSEA, per germline. The CDR3 sequence is 12 residues long. CDR3 region: CSFAKQGYEQYF. CDR3 coding DNA: TGCAGCTTTGCGAAACAGGGATACGAGCAGTACTTC.

The rearrangement links TRBV28 to TRBJ1-1; a weak D match, TRBD1 (6 bases). The CDR3 has 14 amino acids. The germline CDR1 and CDR2 sequences are MDHEN and SYDVKM. Trimming cost V 5 bases and J 6 bases, with 16 bases left between them. The CDR3, as DNA: TGTGCCAGCAGTCTAACAGGGATAAGGGCTGAAGCTTTCTTT. The encoded protein is CASSLTGIRAEAFF.

This chain links TRBV3-1 (or the pseudogene TRBV3-2) with TRBJ2-4, with TRBD2 matching over 7 bases. Germline trimming cut 0 bases from V and 4 bases from J; bases unmatched to any gene: 9. Germline V lookup: CDR1 LGHDT, CDR2 YNNKEL (reference sequence). The length of the CDR3 is 17 residues. The CDR3 is CASSQEGGSSRKNIQYF. The DNA for the CDR3 is TGTGCCAGCAGCCAAGAGGGCGGGAGCTCGAGGAAAAACATTCAGTACTTC.

The chain combines TRBV10-1 with TRBJ1-1; D not certain. The germline V and J ends were trimmed by 4 bases and 2 bases, with 8 bases remaining between them. Looked up from germline, CDR1 is WNHNN and CDR2 is SYGVQD (reference sequence). The CDR3 length is 13 residues. The CDR3 here is CASSGRINTEAFF. In nucleotides, the CDR3 is TGCGCCAGCAGTGGGAGAATTAACACTGAAGCTTTCTTT.

This clone was seen only once. The J gene is TRBJ1-5, the V gene TRBV19; D may be TRBD1 (6 bases). Germline values: CDR1 LNHDA, CDR2 SQIVND (reference sequence). V was pared by 1 base and J by 2 bases, with 12 bases between. This CDR3 has 16 residues. The CDR3 DNA sequence: TGTGCCAGTAGTATAGCAGGGGTAGGCGGCAATCAGCCCCAGCATTTT. As protein: CASSIAGVGGNQPQHF.

The J gene is TRBJ1-3, the V gene TRBV28; D is unclear. The V and J ends lost 6 bases and 1 base respectively, with 4 bases between them. CDR1 MDHEN and CDR2 SYDVKM come from the germline V gene. CDR3 length: 12 amino acids. Here the CDR3 DNA reads TGTGCCAGCAGACGGTCTGGAAACACCATATATTTT. This encodes CASRRSGNTIYF.

A single count supports this clone. The rearrangement joins TRBV7-9 to TRBJ2-1; perhaps TRBD1 as D (5 bases). Germline V gene sequence: CDR1 SEHNR, CDR2 FQNEAQ (reference sequence). Trimming stripped 2 bases from V and 8 bases from J, with 25 bases between. This CDR3 is 18 amino acids long. The CDR3 DNA reads as TGTGCCAGCAGCTTAACCCTGTTAAGGGGCGAGGAAATGGATGAGCAGTTCTTC. Translation: CASSLTLLRGEEMDEQFF.

The J gene is TRBJ2-1, the V gene TRBV29-1; 8 nucleotides align to TRBD1. The length of the CDR3 is 14 residues. Germline loops: CDR1 SQVTM, CDR2 ANQGSEA. Trimming cost V 2 bases and J 7 bases; bases outside gene matches: 7. CDR3: CSVERQGAWNEQFF. The DNA for the CDR3 is TGCAGCGTTGAACGGCAGGGGGCTTGGAATGAGCAGTTCTTC.

The rearrangement uses TRBV24-1 and TRBJ2-1; no definite D call. The CDR3 has 15 amino acids. The germline V and J ends were trimmed by 4 bases and 4 bases, with 13 bases remaining between them. CDR1 is KGHDR, CDR2 SFDVKD, per germline. CDR3 in amino acids: CATSEPMAQYNEQFF. CDR3 DNA sequence: TGTGCCACCAGTGAGCCGATGGCCCAATACAATGAGCAGTTCTTC.

This sequence joins TRBV12-5 and TRBJ2-1; D possibly corresponds to TRBD2 (6 bases). This CDR3 comprises 16 residues. The V and J ends lost 3 bases and 2 bases respectively, with 14 bases between them. Germline CDR1 is LGHNT and CDR2 is FRNRAP. CDR3 coding DNA: TGTGCTAGTGGTTTTAGCGCGGGGTTAGCCTACAATGAGCAGTTCTTC. It codes for CASGFSAGLAYNEQFF.

This rearrangement joins TRBV10-3 to TRBJ2-5; TRBD1 is a possible D gene (5 bases). This CDR3 has 16 residues. CDR1 is ENHRY, CDR2 SYGVKD, per germline. Trimming stripped 0 bases from V and 4 bases from J, with 15 bases between. DNA for the CDR3: TGTGCCATCAGTGAGTCCAGGGATACGAAAGGAGAGACCCAGTACTTC. Its translation is CAISESRDTKGETQYF.

J is TRBJ2-2 and V is TRBV30; possible D gene TRBD1, 5 bases. V dropped 5 bases and J dropped 0 bases, with 10 bases sitting between them. The CDR3 totals 14 residues. CDR1 and CDR2 from the germline V gene are GTSNPN and SVGIG (reference sequence). Here the CDR3 reads CAWDGRANTGELFF. In DNA form, the CDR3 reads TGTGCCTGGGACGGCAGGGCGAACACCGGGGAGCTGTTTTTT.

V gene TRBV28 combines with J gene TRBJ2-1; D not resolved. This CDR3 spans 14 amino acids. The V end was cut by 3 bases, the J end by 1 base, with 7 bases between. CDR1 is MDHEN, CDR2 SYDVKM, per germline. Here the CDR3 reads CASSFTESYNEQFF. DNA for the CDR3: TGTGCCAGCAGTTTCACAGAGTCCTACAATGAGCAGTTCTTC.